Described below is a single T cell receptor beta chain sequence and its context. Here immunoSEQ multiplex PCR was the method, and the copy in TCRdb shows in-frame clones only, minus some. The data show about 230,000 clones, with approximately 80% seen just once and approximately 1.3% held by the top ten. This specimen belongs to a study of blood T cell repertoires in COVID-19. Across the study: Collection of acute and convalescent COVID-19 samples took place in the United States, Italy and Spain. In each case, the material was cDNA or gDNA derived from T cells, B-cell-depleted T cells, or PBMCs.

This clonotype originated in a woman in her thirties or forties who had recovered from COVID-19. The sequencing sample was made of peripheral blood.

The CDR3 DNA follows: TGTGCCACCGAGACAGGGGGTCAGCCCCAGCATTTT. This encodes CATETGGQPQHF. The rearrangement links TRBV28 to TRBJ1-5, with 9 bases aligning to TRBD1. Germline V gene lookup returns CDR1 MDHEN and CDR2 SYDVKM. J lost 6 bases, V lost 10 bases, and 4 bases had no gene match. The CDR3 has 12 residues.